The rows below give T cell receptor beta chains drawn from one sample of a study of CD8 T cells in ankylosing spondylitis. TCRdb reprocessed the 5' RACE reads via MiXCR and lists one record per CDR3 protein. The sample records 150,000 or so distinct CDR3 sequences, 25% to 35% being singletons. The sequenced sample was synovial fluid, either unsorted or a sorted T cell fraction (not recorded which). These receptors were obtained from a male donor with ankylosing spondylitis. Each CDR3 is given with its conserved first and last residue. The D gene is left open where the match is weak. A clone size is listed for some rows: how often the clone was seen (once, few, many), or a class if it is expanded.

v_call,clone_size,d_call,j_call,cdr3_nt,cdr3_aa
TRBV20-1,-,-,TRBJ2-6,TGCAGTGCTAGACCCTGGGACCAAACCTCTGGGGCCAACGTCCTGACTTTC,CSARPWDQTSGANVLTF
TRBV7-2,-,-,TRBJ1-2,TGTGCCAGCAGCCCCCGAAGGGCGGGTCTATCTAACTATGGCTACACCTTC,CASSPRRAGLSNYGYTF
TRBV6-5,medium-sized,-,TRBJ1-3,TGTGCCAGCAGCCCTGACCCTTCCGTTACCATATATTTT,CASSPDPSVTIYF
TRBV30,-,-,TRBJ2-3,TGTGCCTGGAGTGCAGACTTGTACACAGATACGCAGTATTTT,CAWSADLYTDTQYF
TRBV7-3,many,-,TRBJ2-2,TGTGCCAGCAGCCCAGGGCTCGGGGAGCTGTTTTTT,CASSPGLGELFF
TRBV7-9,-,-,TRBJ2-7,TGTGCCAGCAGCTTCGAAATCCTGGGGTACGAGCAGTACTTC,CASSFEILGYEQYF
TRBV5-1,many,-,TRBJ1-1,TGCGCCAGCAGCTTGGGACAGTCCGCTGGGGCTTTCTTT,CASSLGQSAGAFF
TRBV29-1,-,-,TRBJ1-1,TGCAGCGTTCGAGGAGGGGGGTTAACGACTGAAGCTTTCTTT,CSVRGGGLTTEAFF
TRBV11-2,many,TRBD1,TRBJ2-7,TGTGCCAGCAGCTTAGTCAGGGGGTCGGGAGAGCAGTACTTC,CASSLVRGSGEQYF
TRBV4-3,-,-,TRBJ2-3,TGCGCCAGCAGCCAAGACGTTGCACTGAATACGCAGTATTTT,CASSQDVALNTQYF
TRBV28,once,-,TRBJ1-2,TGTGCCAGCAGTTCAAGGGTTAACTATGGCTACACCTTC,CASSSRVNYGYTF
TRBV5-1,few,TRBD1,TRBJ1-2,TGCGCCAGCAGCCCCGGGACAGGGGGCGGTCCGGGCTATGGCTACACCTTC,CASSPGTGGGPGYGYTF
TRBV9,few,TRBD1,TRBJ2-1,TGTGCCAGCAGCGTAGTCGGAACAGGGGGGCAGAATGAGCAGTTCTTC,CASSVVGTGGQNEQFF
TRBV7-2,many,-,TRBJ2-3,TGTGCCAGCAGCTTCGGCGGGGCGCGAGATACGCAGTATTTT,CASSFGGARDTQYF
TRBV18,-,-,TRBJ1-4,TGTGCCAGCTCACCGTCCGTGGGTGCAACTAATGAAAAACTGTTTTTT,CASSPSVGATNEKLFF
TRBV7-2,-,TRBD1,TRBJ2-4,TGTGCCAGCAGCTCTTCGTCGGACAGGGGGGGAAACATTCAGTACTTC,CASSSSSDRGGNIQYF
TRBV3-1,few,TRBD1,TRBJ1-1,TGTGCCAGCAGCCCGGGACAGCTGATCACTGAAGCTTTCTTT,CASSPGQLITEAFF
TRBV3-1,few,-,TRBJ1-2,TGTGCCAGCAGCCAACTCCACATACAAAGAACTGATGGCTACACCTTC,CASSQLHIQRTDGYTF
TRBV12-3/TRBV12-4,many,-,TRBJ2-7,TGTGCCAGCAGTTTCCACCGGCCCTACGAGCAGTACTTC,CASSFHRPYEQYF
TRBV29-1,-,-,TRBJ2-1,TGCAGCGTTGGGGGACCACAGGGCTTGGCTGAGCAGTTCTTC,CSVGGPQGLAEQFF
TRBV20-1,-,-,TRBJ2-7,TGCAGCGCGAATAAAGAATCCTACGAGCAGTACTTC,CSANKESYEQYF
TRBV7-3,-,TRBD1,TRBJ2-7,TGTGCCAGCAGCTTAACGGGGACAGGGACCTACGAGCAGTACTTC,CASSLTGTGTYEQYF
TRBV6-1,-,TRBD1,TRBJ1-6,TGTGCCAGCAGGAGGCAGGGGGGGAATTCACCCCTCCACTTT,CASRRQGGNSPLHF
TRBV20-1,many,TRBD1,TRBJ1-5,TGCAGTGCTACTAGTCTCGTGGGACAGATCTCTTTT,CSATSLVGQISF